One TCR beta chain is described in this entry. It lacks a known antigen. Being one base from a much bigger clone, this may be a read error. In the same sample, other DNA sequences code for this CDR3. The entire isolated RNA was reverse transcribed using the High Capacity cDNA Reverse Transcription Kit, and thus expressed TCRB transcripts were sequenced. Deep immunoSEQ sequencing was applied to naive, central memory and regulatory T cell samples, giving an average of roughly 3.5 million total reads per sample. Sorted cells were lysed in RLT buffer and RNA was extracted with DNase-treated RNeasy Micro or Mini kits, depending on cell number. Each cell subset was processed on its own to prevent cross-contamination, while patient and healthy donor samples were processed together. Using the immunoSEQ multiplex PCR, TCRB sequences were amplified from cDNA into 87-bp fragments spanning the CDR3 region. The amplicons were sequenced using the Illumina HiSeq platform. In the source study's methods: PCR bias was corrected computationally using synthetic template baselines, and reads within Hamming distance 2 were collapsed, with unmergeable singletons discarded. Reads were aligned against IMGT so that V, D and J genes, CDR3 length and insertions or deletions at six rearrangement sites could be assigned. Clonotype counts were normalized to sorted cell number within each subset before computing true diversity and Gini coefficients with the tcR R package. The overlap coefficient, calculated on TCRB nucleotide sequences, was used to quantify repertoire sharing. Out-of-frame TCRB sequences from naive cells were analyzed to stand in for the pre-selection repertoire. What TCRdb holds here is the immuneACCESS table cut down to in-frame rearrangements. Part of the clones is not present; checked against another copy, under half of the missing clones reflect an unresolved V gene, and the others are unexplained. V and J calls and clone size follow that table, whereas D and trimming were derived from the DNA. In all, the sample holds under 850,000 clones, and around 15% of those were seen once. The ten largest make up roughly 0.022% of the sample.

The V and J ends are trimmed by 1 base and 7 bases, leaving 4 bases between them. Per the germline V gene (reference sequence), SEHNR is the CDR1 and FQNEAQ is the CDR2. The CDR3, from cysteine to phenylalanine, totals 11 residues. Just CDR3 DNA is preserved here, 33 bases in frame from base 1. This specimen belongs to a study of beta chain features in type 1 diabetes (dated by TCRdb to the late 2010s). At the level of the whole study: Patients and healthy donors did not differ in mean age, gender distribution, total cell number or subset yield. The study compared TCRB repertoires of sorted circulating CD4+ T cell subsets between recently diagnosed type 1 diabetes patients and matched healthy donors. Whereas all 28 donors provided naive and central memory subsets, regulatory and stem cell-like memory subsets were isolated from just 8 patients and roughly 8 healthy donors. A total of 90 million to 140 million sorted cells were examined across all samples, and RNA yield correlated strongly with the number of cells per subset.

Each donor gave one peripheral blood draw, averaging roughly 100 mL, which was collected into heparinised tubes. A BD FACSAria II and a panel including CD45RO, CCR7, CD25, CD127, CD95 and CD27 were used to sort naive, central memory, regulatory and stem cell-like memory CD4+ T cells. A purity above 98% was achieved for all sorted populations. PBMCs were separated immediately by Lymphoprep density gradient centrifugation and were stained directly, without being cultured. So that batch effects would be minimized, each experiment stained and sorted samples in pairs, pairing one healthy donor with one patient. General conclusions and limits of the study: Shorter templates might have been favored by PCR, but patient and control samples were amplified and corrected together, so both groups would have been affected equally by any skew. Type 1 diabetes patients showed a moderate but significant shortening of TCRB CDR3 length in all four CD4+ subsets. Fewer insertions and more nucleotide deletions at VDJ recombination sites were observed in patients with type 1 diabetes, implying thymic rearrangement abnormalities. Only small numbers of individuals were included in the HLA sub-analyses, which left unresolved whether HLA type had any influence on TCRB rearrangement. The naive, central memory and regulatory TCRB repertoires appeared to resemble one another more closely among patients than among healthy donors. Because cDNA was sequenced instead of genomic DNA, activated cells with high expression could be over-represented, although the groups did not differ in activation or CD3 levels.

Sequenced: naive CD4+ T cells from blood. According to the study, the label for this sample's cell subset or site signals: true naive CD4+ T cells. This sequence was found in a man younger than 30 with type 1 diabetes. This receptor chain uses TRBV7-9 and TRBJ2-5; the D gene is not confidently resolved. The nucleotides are TGTGCCAGCAGCTTAGGGGGGACCCAGTACTTC. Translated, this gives CASSLGGTQYF.